One and the same sample provided the 24 T cell receptor beta chains below, sequenced in a study of technical replicates of blood from a few donors. TCRdb's table, derived via immunoSEQ multiplex PCR, lists solely in-frame clones and lacks some. The table has roughly 81,000 clones, roughly 97% seen once. The sequencing sample was made of T cells isolated from PBMCs. Receptors originate from a human donor in good health.

The chain combines TRBV2 with TRBJ2-7; possible D gene TRBD1, 5 bases. The germline CDR1 and CDR2 sequences are SNHLY and FYNNEI. V was trimmed by 8 bases and J by 5 bases, leaving 16 bases between them. The CDR3 is 13 residues long. CDR3 in DNA: TGTGCCAGCTTCCGGCTAGTAGGGGACGAGCAGTACTTC. Its protein product is CASFRLVGDEQYF.

The CDR3 region has the DNA TGCGCCAGCAGCTTGGTGGCTGATTCTTCCTACGAGCAGTACTTC. Protein sequence: CASSLVADSSYEQYF. V usage is TRBV5-1 and J usage is TRBJ2-7; D remains ambiguous. The V gene lost 0 bases and the J gene lost 1 base, with 11 bases spanning the gap. CDR1 is SGHRS and CDR2 is YFSETQ in the germline V gene. This CDR3 has 15 residues.

The chain employs TRBV7-2 and TRBJ2-3, with D possibly being TRBD2 (6 bases). Germline assignment: CDR1 SGHTA and CDR2 FQGNSA. The V end was cut by 1 base, the J end by 0 bases, with 17 bases between. The CDR3 loop spans 18 amino acids. The CDR3 sequence: CASSLDPLGRESTDTQYF. CDR3 sequence (DNA): TGTGCCAGCAGCTTAGACCCTTTAGGGCGGGAAAGCACAGATACGCAGTATTTT.

This chain joins TRBV11-2 and TRBJ1-2; 10 bases align to TRBD1. This CDR3 has 15 amino acids. Germline CDR1 is SGHAT and CDR2 is FQNNGV. Trimming removed 2 bases from V and 7 bases from J; junction bases left unmatched: 7. The CDR3 protein is CASSLPGQGLGGYTF. The CDR3 bases are TGTGCCAGCAGCTTACCGGGACAGGGGTTGGGTGGCTACACCTTC.

This chain links TRBV4-2 with TRBJ2-1; possible D gene TRBD1, 6 bases. CDR1 is LGHNA and CDR2 is YNFKEQ in the germline V gene. Trimming shortened V by 0 bases and J by 2 bases, and 11 bases separated the two germline ends. The CDR3 loop spans 16 amino acids. CDR3 coding DNA: TGTGCCAGCAGCCAAGATTCACAGGGCGCCTACAATGAGCAGTTCTTC. As protein: CASSQDSQGAYNEQFF.

The J gene is TRBJ2-5, the V gene TRBV10-1; D might be TRBD1 (6 bases). This CDR3 spans 13 amino acids. V was shortened by 5 bases and J by 1 base, with 8 bases between the two germline ends. Per germline, CDR1 WNHNN and CDR2 SYGVQD (reference sequence). CDR3 region: CASSRTAQETQYF. The DNA of the CDR3 is TGCGCCAGCAGTAGGACAGCCCAAGAGACCCAGTACTTC.

This chain links TRBV12-5 with TRBJ2-5, with 7 bases matching TRBD1. Germline V gene sequence: CDR1 LGHNT, CDR2 FRNRAP. CDR3 length: 16 residues. V was clipped by 5 bases and J by 2 bases; unmatched bases: 11. DNA of the CDR3: TGTGCTAGTGGTCCTATCACGACAGGGCTACAAGAGACCCAGTACTTC. It translates to CASGPITTGLQETQYF.

The genes are TRBV5-1 and TRBJ2-1; D perhaps matches TRBD1 (7 bases). Trimming stripped 0 bases from V and 5 bases from J, with 12 bases between. The CDR3 consists of 15 residues. Germline lookup yields CDR1 SGHRS and CDR2 YFSETQ. CDR3 nucleotide sequence: TGCGCCAGCAGCTTGGCGCAGGGGGGCCACAATGAGCAGTTCTTC. It encodes CASSLAQGGHNEQFF.

CDR3 nucleotide sequence: TGCGCCAGCAGAGATACAGGGGGCTCCAACTATGGCTACACCTTC. This gives the protein CASRDTGGSNYGYTF. The rearrangement joins TRBV10-2 to TRBJ1-2, with 9 positions matching TRBD1. CDR3 size: 15 residues. V was pared by 6 bases and J by 2 bases, with 7 bases of the junction left unmatched. The germline V gene encodes CDR1 WSHSY and CDR2 SAAADI.

The chain is built from TRBV11-3 and TRBJ1-1; 9 bases line up with TRBD1. This CDR3 is built from 15 residues. V shed 4 bases, J shed 2 bases, and the junction held 5 bases outside the gene matches. Germline V gene lookup returns CDR1 SGHNT and CDR2 YENEEA. This CDR3 is CASSSEGQGNTEAFF. For the CDR3, the DNA is TGTGCCAGCAGCTCTGAGGGACAGGGAAACACTGAAGCTTTCTTT.

The chain has TRBV4-1 and TRBJ1-2, with 8 nucleotides matching TRBD1. The CDR3 extends over 15 amino acids. Unmatched junction bases numbered 12, after V lost 7 bases and J lost 5 bases. Germline V CDR1 and CDR2: MGHRA, YSYEKL. CDR3 nucleotide sequence: TGCGCCAGCAAAGAGACAGGGGCGACCTATTATGGCTACACCTTC. Residues: CASKETGATYYGYTF.

The chain links TRBV15 to TRBJ2-3; 13 bases agree with TRBD2. The CDR3 is 16 residues long. CDR1 LNHNV and CDR2 YYDKDF come from the germline V gene (reference sequence). The junction had 5 bases not matched to a gene; V was cut back by 3 bases and J by 5 bases. CDR3 region: CATSSGLAGELDTQYF. DNA for the CDR3: TGTGCCACCAGCAGTGGACTAGCGGGAGAGCTAGATACGCAGTATTTT.

This sequence joins TRBV28 and TRBJ1-1, with 10 bases fitting TRBD1. Germline V lookup: CDR1 MDHEN, CDR2 SYDVKM. This CDR3 region has 13 residues. The J segment lost 11 bases and the V segment lost 5 bases, leaving 8 bases of the junction unmatched. In nucleotides, the CDR3 is TGTGCCAGCAGTCCGGGACAGGGGTTCAAGGCTTTCTTT. Translation gives CASSPGQGFKAFF.

This clone was picked up one time. The chain recombines TRBV28 with TRBJ2-3, with 8 bases lining up with TRBD2. V lost 6 bases and J lost 2; bases outside the gene matches: 7. CDR3 length: 15 residues. Germline loops: CDR1 MDHEN, CDR2 SYDVKM. Here the CDR3 reads CASSQLAELTDTQYF. The CDR3 DNA reads TGTGCCAGCAGCCAACTAGCGGAACTCACAGATACGCAGTATTTT. Full variable domain (missing parts from reference TRBV28 and TRBJ2-3): DVKVTQSSRYLVKRTGEKVFLECVQDMDHENMFWYRQDPGLGLRLIYFSYDVKMKEKGDIPEGYSVSREKKERFSLILESASTNQTSMYLCASSQLAELTDTQYFGPGTRLTVL.

The chain couples TRBV10-3 to TRBJ1-1; 8 nucleotides line up with TRBD1. This CDR3 spans 14 amino acids. The germline V gene encodes CDR1 ENHRY and CDR2 SYGVKD. The V segment lost 10 bases and the J segment 2 bases; nucleotides outside the gene matches: 9. CDR3 amino acids: CATAVDRENTEAFF. DNA of the CDR3: TGTGCCACCGCCGTGGACAGGGAAAACACTGAAGCTTTCTTT.

The rearrangement uses TRBV2 and TRBJ2-1, with D perhaps matching TRBD2 (5 bases). Germline V gene lookup returns CDR1 SNHLY and CDR2 FYNNEI. The CDR3 runs to 15 residues. V lost 9 bases to trimming and J lost 2 bases, with 17 bases between them. CDR3 coding DNA: TGTGCCAGGGAGCGGCAGCGGCCCCCCTACAATGAGCAGTTCTTC. Its translation: CARERQRPPYNEQFF.

V gene TRBV5-1 combines with J gene TRBJ1-4; no reliable D call. The CDR3 runs 16 residues. V was pared by 0 bases and J by 4 bases, with 13 bases between. Germline V gives CDR1 SGHRS, CDR2 YFSETQ. The CDR3 sequence is CASSLGAQSINEKLFF. The CDR3 DNA reads TGCGCCAGCAGCTTGGGGGCCCAGAGCATTAATGAAAAACTGTTTTTT. The variable domain in full, with the rest retrieved from reference TRBV5-1 and TRBJ1-4, is KAGVTQTPRYLIKTRGQQVTLSCSPISGHRSVSWYQQTPGQGLQFLFEYFSETQRNKGNFPGRFSGRQFSNSRSEMNVSTLELGDSALYLCASSLGAQSINEKLFFGSGTQLSVL.

The rearrangement joins TRBV28 to TRBJ2-2; 11 bases agree with TRBD1. The V gene end was trimmed by 5 bases and the J gene end by 5 bases; junction bases not matched to a gene: 19. Germline assignment: CDR1 MDHEN and CDR2 SYDVKM. The CDR3 consists of 20 residues. CDR3 sequence: CASSPGLGQGAKKGTGELFF. The CDR3 DNA sequence: TGTGCCAGCAGTCCCGGATTAGGACAGGGGGCTAAGAAGGGGACCGGGGAGCTGTTTTTT.

The gene calls are TRBV7-6 and TRBJ2-7; a weak D match, TRBD2 (6 bases). The CDR3 has 16 residues. CDR1 is SGHVS, CDR2 FNYEAQ, per germline. Trimming removed 4 bases at V and 5 bases at J, with 21 bases between. The CDR3 nucleotides are TGTGCCAGCAGCTCGATGGGGGGTCGCCCCGCGGACGAGCAGTACTTC. Translation: CASSSMGGRPADEQYF.

The gene calls are TRBV4-1 and TRBJ1-1, with a possible D match to TRBD1 (6 bases). With 1 base removed from V and 1 base from J, the gap between germline ends came to 10 bases. There are 15 residues in the CDR3. Per germline, CDR1 MGHRA and CDR2 YSYEKL. CDR3 amino acids: CASSQGRGRNTEAFF. DNA for the CDR3: TGCGCCAGCAGCCAAGGAAGGGGGAGGAACACTGAAGCTTTCTTT.

The chain combines TRBV5-1 with TRBJ2-5; 7 nucleotides match TRBD2. CDR3 length: 16 amino acids. The V segment lost 1 base and the J segment 2 bases; nucleotides outside the gene matches: 8. Germline-derived CDR1 and CDR2 are SGHRS and YFSETQ. CDR3 region: CASSLIGGREQETQYF. The CDR3 DNA reads TGCGCCAGCAGCTTGATAGGAGGGAGGGAACAAGAGACCCAGTACTTC.

J is TRBJ1-2 and V is TRBV6-5, with D perhaps TRBD1 (6 bases). V lost 6 bases to trimming and J lost 4 bases, with 15 bases between them. The CDR3 runs 14 residues. Germline values: CDR1 MNHEY, CDR2 SVGAGI. CDR3 residues: CASRQGYQGYGYTF. As DNA, the CDR3 is TGTGCCAGCAGGCAGGGGTATCAGGGCTATGGCTACACCTTC.

This clone was detected once. V is TRBV5-1 and J is TRBJ2-1; TRBD2 matches 15 bases. Germline loops: CDR1 SGHRS, CDR2 YFSETQ. V shed 2 bases and J 3 bases; nucleotides not matched to a gene: 6. This CDR3 is built from 18 residues. The CDR3 sequence is CASSFGLAGGPGYNEQFF. CDR3 DNA: TGCGCCAGCAGCTTTGGACTAGCGGGAGGGCCGGGCTACAATGAGCAGTTCTTC.

This clone was found once. The rearrangement links TRBV7-2 to TRBJ2-2; TRBD2 agrees at 14 bases. CDR1 SGHTA and CDR2 FQGNSA come from the germline V gene. The V and J ends lost 5 bases and 4 bases, in that order; junction bases with no gene match: 9. The CDR3 runs to 18 residues. CDR3 amino acids: CASSPRLAGGWGTGELFF. DNA of the CDR3: TGTGCCAGCAGCCCCCGACTAGCGGGGGGGTGGGGCACCGGGGAGCTGTTTTTT.